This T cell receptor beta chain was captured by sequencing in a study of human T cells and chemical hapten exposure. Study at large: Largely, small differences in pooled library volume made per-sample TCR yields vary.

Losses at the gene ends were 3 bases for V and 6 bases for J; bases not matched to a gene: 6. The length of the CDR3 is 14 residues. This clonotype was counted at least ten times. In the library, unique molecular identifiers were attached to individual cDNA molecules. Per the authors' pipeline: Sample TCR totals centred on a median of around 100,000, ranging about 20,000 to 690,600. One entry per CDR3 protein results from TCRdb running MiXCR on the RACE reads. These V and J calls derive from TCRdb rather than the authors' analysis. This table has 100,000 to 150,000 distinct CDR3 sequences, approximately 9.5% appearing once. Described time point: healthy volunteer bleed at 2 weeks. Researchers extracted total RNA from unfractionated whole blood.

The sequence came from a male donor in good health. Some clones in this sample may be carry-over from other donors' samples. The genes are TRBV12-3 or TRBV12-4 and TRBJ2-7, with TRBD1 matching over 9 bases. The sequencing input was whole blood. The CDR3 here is CASSFGTGIGEQYF. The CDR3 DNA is TGTGCCAGCAGTTTTGGGACAGGGATCGGCGAGCAGTACTTC.